A selection of T cell receptor beta chains follows, all from one sample in a study of early stage breast cancer tumors. Data came from immunoSEQ multiplex PCR; TCRdb stores just in-frame clones and leaves some out. The sample lists over 25,000 clones; 50% to 75% were seen once. Specimen: breast tumor tissue. The receptors originated from a person in their fifties or sixties with breast cancer. Both conserved end residues are part of each CDR3. The D gene is left open where the match is weak. Some rows have no size entry. The others give once, few or many, or a class for an expanded clone.

size,D,V,J,length,CDR3,DNA
-,TRBD2,TRBV9,TRBJ2-7,18,CASSVLSRLAGGRYEQYF,TGTGCCAGCAGCGTCCTTTCTCGACTAGCGGGGGGAAGATACGAGCAGTACTTC
-,TRBD2,TRBV5-1,TRBJ2-3,15,CASSPRTSKADTQYF,TGCGCCAGCAGCCCGCGGACTAGCAAGGCAGATACGCAGTATTTT
once,-,TRBV6-5,TRBJ2-2,14,CASSYRLKAGELFF,TGTGCCAGCAGTTACCGCTTAAAAGCCGGGGAGCTGTTTTTT
-,-,TRBV29-1,TRBJ2-2,12,CSVGQNTGELFF,TGCAGCGTTGGGCAGAACACCGGGGAGCTGTTTTTT
few,TRBD2,TRBV2,TRBJ2-7,17,CASIQGLAGGQSYEQYF,TGTGCCAGCATACAAGGACTAGCGGGAGGCCAATCCTACGAGCAGTACTTC
-,TRBD1,TRBV6-6,TRBJ1-5,14,CASSTTGQGQPQHF,TGTGCCAGCAGTACGACAGGGCAGGGGCAGCCCCAGCATTTT
-,-,TRBV6-5,TRBJ2-7,12,CASSSQTGEQYF,TGTGCCAGCAGTTCTCAGACGGGGGAGCAGTACTTC
-,TRBD1,TRBV5-1,TRBJ2-3,15,CASTLQGARTDTQYF,TGCGCCAGCACCCTACAGGGGGCAAGGACAGATACGCAGTATTTT
-,TRBD2,TRBV5-1,TRBJ2-5,16,CASSLSLAGGFETQYF,TGCGCCAGCAGCTTGAGTCTAGCGGGAGGTTTTGAGACCCAGTACTTC
-,TRBD2,TRBV6-4,TRBJ2-1,15,CASSPNSGRGHEQFF,TGTGCCAGCAGTCCAAATAGCGGGAGGGGCCATGAGCAGTTCTTC
-,-,TRBV11-2,TRBJ2-2,16,CASSLYQEPNTGELFF,TGTGCCAGCAGCTTATACCAGGAACCTAACACCGGGGAGCTGTTTTTT
-,TRBD1,TRBV7-3,TRBJ2-1,17,CASSLRPIGQGYNEQFF,TGTGCCAGCAGCTTGAGACCCATCGGACAGGGATACAATGAGCAGTTCTTC
-,-,TRBV5-1,TRBJ1-1,12,CASSLANTEAFF,TGCGCCAGCAGCTTGGCCAACACTGAAGCTTTCTTT
-,TRBD2,TRBV6-6,TRBJ2-3,15,CASKPAGGSTDTQYF,TGTGCCAGCAAACCAGCGGGAGGAAGCACAGATACGCAGTATTTT
-,-,TRBV30,TRBJ2-1,14,CAWSSGAGYNEQFF,TGTGCCTGGAGTTCGGGGGCGGGGTACAATGAGCAGTTCTTC
-,TRBD2,TRBV7-9,TRBJ2-7,15,CASSFASGISHEQYF,TGTGCCAGCAGCTTTGCTAGCGGGATTTCCCACGAGCAGTACTTC
-,TRBD1,TRBV15,TRBJ1-3,19,CATSRGSRDRGFSGNTIYF,TGTGCCACCAGCAGGGGCAGCCGGGACAGGGGGTTCTCTGGAAACACCATATATTTT
-,-,TRBV7-6,TRBJ1-2,13,CASSLQGDYGYTF,TGTGCCAGCAGCTTACAGGGAGACTATGGCTACACCTTC
once,TRBD1,TRBV6-6,TRBJ2-3,13,CASEGAAVDTQYF,TGTGCCAGCGAGGGGGCCGCTGTAGATACGCAGTATTTT
-,-,TRBV7-3,TRBJ2-1,17,CASSISGGASVYNEQFF,TGTGCCAGCAGCATATCCGGAGGGGCTAGCGTATACAATGAGCAGTTCTTC
few,-,TRBV6-1,TRBJ1-4,14,CASRMTVGNEKLFF,TGTGCCAGCCGGATGACAGTTGGCAATGAAAAACTGTTTTTT
-,TRBD2,TRBV7-6,TRBJ2-2,16,CASSLATSGIPGELFF,TGTGCCAGCAGCTTAGCGACTAGCGGGATCCCCGGGGAGCTGTTTTTT
few,TRBD1,TRBV2,TRBJ1-1,12,CASSSGQGQAFF,TGTGCCAGCAGTTCAGGACAGGGTCAAGCTTTCTTT
-,-,TRBV6-1,TRBJ1-1,13,CASSVNPKDMAFF,TGTGCCAGCAGTGTAAACCCAAAAGATATGGCTTTCTTT
-,-,TRBV9,TRBJ2-5,13,CASSVFLGETQYF,TGTGCCAGCAGCGTATTTCTGGGGGAGACCCAGTACTTC
-,TRBD2,TRBV5-1,TRBJ2-3,16,CASSFSLAGNTDTQYF,TGCGCCAGCAGCTTCAGTCTAGCGGGCAACACAGATACGCAGTATTTT
few,TRBD2,TRBV7-2,TRBJ2-3,15,CASSLGSGRSDTQYF,TGTGCCAGCAGCTTAGGAAGCGGGAGATCAGATACGCAGTATTTT
-,-,TRBV6-4,TRBJ2-3,13,CASGDIGTDTQYF,TGTGCGAGCGGGGACATTGGGACAGATACGCAGTATTTT
-,-,TRBV2,TRBJ2-3,16,CASSEGSGANTDTQYF,TGTGCCAGCAGTGAAGGAAGTGGCGCTAACACAGATACGCAGTATTTT
-,TRBD1,TRBV5-4,TRBJ1-2,15,CASSPGQGYNYGYTF,TGTGCCAGCAGCCCGGGACAGGGATATAACTATGGCTACACCTTC
once,TRBD2,TRBV10-2,TRBJ2-7,16,CASRDRTSGRFNEQYF,TGCGCCAGCAGGGATCGGACTAGCGGGAGATTCAACGAGCAGTACTTC
-,TRBD2,TRBV7-2,TRBJ2-1,13,CASSYQAGDEQFF,TGTGCCAGCAGCTATCAAGCGGGAGATGAGCAGTTCTTC
-,TRBD1,TRBV4-2,TRBJ1-2,14,CASSLAGTGDGYTF,TGTGCCAGCAGCTTAGCCGGGACAGGGGATGGCTACACCTTC
few,-,TRBV30,TRBJ2-6,16,CAWREQGNPGANVLTF,TGTGCCTGGAGAGAGCAGGGAAACCCTGGGGCCAACGTCCTGACTTTC
-,-,TRBV7-2,TRBJ1-2,17,CASSPTGRLRPDYGYTF,TGTGCCAGCAGCCCCACCGGAAGACTGAGGCCTGATTATGGCTACACCTTC
once,-,TRBV18,TRBJ2-1,13,CAGGSEGYNEQFF,TGTGCCGGAGGGAGCGAGGGATACAATGAGCAGTTCTTC
-,-,TRBV6-6,TRBJ2-2,15,CASSLDSTNTGELFF,TGTGCCAGCAGTTTGGACAGCACGAACACCGGGGAGCTGTTTTTT
-,-,TRBV7-9,TRBJ1-4,14,CATAPVATNEKLFF,TGTGCCACCGCTCCCGTTGCAACTAATGAAAAACTGTTTTTT
-,TRBD1,TRBV7-8,TRBJ2-7,13,CASRSTGSYEQYF,TGTGCCAGCAGGTCGACAGGGTCCTACGAGCAGTACTTC
-,-,TRBV5-1,TRBJ2-3,13,CASSLLDTDTQYF,TGCGCCAGCAGCTTGCTGGACACAGATACGCAGTATTTT